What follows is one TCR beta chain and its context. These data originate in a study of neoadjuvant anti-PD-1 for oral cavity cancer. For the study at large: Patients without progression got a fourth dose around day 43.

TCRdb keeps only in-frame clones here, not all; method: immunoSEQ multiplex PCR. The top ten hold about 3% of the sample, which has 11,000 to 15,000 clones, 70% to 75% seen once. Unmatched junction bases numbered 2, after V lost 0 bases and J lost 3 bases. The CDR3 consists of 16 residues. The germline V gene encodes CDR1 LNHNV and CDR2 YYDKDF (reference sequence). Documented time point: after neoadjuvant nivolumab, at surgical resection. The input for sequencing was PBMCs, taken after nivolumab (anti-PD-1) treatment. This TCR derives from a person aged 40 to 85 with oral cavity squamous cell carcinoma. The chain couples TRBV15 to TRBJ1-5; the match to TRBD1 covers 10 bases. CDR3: CATSRDGTGVNQPQHF. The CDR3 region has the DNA TGTGCCACCAGCAGAGATGGGACAGGGGTCAATCAGCCCCAGCATTTT.